This is a list of T cell receptor beta chains from one sample in a study of spatial heterogeneity in lung cancer. Via MiXCR, TCRdb re-called the 5' RACE reads, giving one row per CDR3 protein. The sample shows some 38,000 distinct CDR3 sequences, 6.5% to 9% of them seen only once. Sequencing was performed on PBMCs, taken at surgery. The origin of the receptors is a male donor with early-stage non-small cell lung cancer. The conserved cysteine and the conserved F or W are not part of the CDR3 here. Not all rows give a size; the values are once, few, many and, for expanded clones, a class.

V gene: TRBV4-2
J gene: TRBJ1-2
clone size: many
CDR3 protein: ASSQDRTGELGYT

V gene: TRBV7-2
J gene: TRBJ1-6
clone size: many
CDR3 protein: ASTPTAGSPLH

V gene: TRBV3-1
J gene: TRBJ2-1
clone size: many
CDR3 protein: ASSESSGRVEQF

V gene: TRBV20-1
J gene: TRBJ2-1
clone size: many
CDR3 protein: SARAITYNEQF

V gene: TRBV29-1
J gene: TRBJ1-4
clone size: -
CDR3 protein: SVGAGRSNEKLF

V gene: TRBV7-6
J gene: TRBJ2-1
clone size: few
CDR3 protein: ASSLVARDEQF

V gene: TRBV9
J gene: TRBJ1-4
clone size: many
CDR3 protein: ASTRQGVANEKLF

V gene: TRBV20-1
J gene: TRBJ2-3
clone size: -
CDR3 protein: SASGRGDTQY

V gene: TRBV5-1
J gene: TRBJ2-2
clone size: many
CDR3 protein: ASSFFPPGTNTGELF

V gene: TRBV2
J gene: TRBJ1-5
clone size: many
CDR3 protein: ASSEIGVRGNQPQH

V gene: TRBV10-3
J gene: TRBJ1-1
clone size: many
CDR3 protein: AISEGGRTEAF

V gene: TRBV7-3
J gene: TRBJ1-6
clone size: many
CDR3 protein: ASSLNNVENSPLH

V gene: TRBV20-1
J gene: TRBJ1-3
clone size: few
CDR3 protein: SARSLAGDLNTIY

V gene: TRBV20-1
J gene: TRBJ2-4
clone size: many
CDR3 protein: SAYSTLGNIQY

V gene: TRBV5-6
J gene: TRBJ1-1
clone size: -
CDR3 protein: ATHRNRQGFATEAF